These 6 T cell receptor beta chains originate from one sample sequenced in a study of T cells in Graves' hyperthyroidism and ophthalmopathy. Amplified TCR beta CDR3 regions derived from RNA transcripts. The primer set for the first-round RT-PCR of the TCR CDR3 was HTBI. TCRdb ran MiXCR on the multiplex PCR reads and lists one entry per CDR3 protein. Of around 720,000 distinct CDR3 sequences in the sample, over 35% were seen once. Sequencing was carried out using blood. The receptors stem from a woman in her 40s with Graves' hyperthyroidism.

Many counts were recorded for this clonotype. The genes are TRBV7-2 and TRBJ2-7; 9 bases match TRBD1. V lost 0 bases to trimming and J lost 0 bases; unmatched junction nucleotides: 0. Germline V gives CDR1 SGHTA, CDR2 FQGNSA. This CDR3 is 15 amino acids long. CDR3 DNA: TGTGCCAGCAGCTTAGCGGGACAGGGCTCCTACGAGCAGTACTTC. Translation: CASSLAGQGSYEQYF.

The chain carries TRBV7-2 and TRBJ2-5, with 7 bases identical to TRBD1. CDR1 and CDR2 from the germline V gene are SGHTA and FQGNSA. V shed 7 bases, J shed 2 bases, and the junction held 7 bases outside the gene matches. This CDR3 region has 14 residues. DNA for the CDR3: TGTGCCAGCACCCCCCGGACAGGACAAGAGACCCAGTACTTC. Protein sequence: CASTPRTGQETQYF. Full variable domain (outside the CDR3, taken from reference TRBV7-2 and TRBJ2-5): GAGVSQSPSNKVTEKGKDVELRCDPISGHTALYWYRQSLGQGLEFLIYFQGNSAPDKSGLPSDRFSAERTGGSVSTLTIQRTQQEDSAVYLCASTPRTGQETQYFGPGTRLLVL.

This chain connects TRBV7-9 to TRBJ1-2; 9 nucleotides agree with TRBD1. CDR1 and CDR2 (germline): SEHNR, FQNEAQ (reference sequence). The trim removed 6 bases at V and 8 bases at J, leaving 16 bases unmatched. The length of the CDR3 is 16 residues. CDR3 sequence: CASSSAEVQGALGYTF. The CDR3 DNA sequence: TGTGCCAGCAGTTCCGCAGAAGTACAGGGGGCGCTGGGCTACACCTTC.

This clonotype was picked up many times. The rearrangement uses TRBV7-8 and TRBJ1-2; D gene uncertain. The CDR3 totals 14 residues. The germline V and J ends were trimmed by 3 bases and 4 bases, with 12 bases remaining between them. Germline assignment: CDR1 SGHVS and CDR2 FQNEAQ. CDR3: CASSLREMGYGYTF. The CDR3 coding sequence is TGTGCCAGCAGCTTGCGGGAGATGGGCTATGGCTACACCTTC. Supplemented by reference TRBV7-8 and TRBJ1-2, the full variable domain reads GAGVSQSPRYKVAKRGQDVALRCDPISGHVSLFWYQQALGQGPEFLTYFQNEAQLDKSGLPSDRFFAERPEGSVSTLKIQRTQQEDSAVYLCASSLREMGYGYTFGSGTRLTVV.

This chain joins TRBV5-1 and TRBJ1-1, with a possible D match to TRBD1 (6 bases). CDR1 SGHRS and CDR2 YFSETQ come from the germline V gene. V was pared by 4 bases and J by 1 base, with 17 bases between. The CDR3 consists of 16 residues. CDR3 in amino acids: CASSQEPQGWNTEAFF. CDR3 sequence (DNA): TGCGCCAGCAGCCAAGAGCCACAGGGATGGAACACTGAAGCTTTCTTT.

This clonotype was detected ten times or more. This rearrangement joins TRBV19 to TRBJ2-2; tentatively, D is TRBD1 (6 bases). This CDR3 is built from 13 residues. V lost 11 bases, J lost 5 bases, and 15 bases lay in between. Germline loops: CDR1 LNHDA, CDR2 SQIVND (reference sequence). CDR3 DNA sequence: TGTGCCTCTCGACAGGCTCCAACCGGGGAGCTGTTTTTT. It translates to CASRQAPTGELFF.